This entry describes one T cell receptor (beta chain). Its antigen is not known. Only Caucasian adults living in Nashville, Tennessee served as donors. The method was immunoSEQ multiplex PCR; TCRdb's version includes in-frame clones alone and lacks a portion of them. This table holds more than 2,000,000 clones, approximately 90% found once. The data belong to a study of shared clonotypes between healthy human individuals. At the level of the study: The composition of the donors was two women and a few men aged 18 to 49. Plates per donor: three CD4 naive, three CD4 memory, two CD8 naive, one CD8 memory. Study outcomes and limitations: Clonotypes which were not shared had lower generation probabilities than clonotypes that all four donors shared.

There are 13 residues in the CDR3. Germline V lookup: CDR1 MNHNY, CDR2 SVGAGI (reference sequence). Trimming removed 7 bases at V and 5 bases at J, with 14 bases between. Sequencing was carried out using naive CD4+ T cells sorted from blood. Sample subset: CD45RA+ positively selected. This receptor was identified in a man between 18 and 35 years old in good health. J is TRBJ1-2 and V is TRBV6-6; D may be TRBD1 (6 bases). For the CDR3, the DNA is TGTGCCAGCAACCTCCCGGGGGCATATGGCTACACCTTC. This gives the protein CASNLPGAYGYTF.